This passage covers 25 T cell receptor beta chains from one sample sequenced in a study of blood T cell repertoires in COVID-19. The protocol was immunoSEQ multiplex PCR, while the TCRdb copy is restricted to in-frame clones and leaves out a portion. The sample has about 120,000 clones, over 65% seen once. Material: peripheral blood. These receptors all come from a man aged 55-75 years with acute or convalescent COVID-19.

The genes are TRBV28 and TRBJ2-7, with D maybe TRBD2 (5 bases). The CDR3 is 15 amino acids. The ends were cut back, 5 bases at V and 7 bases at J, with 21 bases in the middle. Germline V lookup: CDR1 MDHEN, CDR2 SYDVKM. The DNA for the CDR3 is TGTGCCAGCAGTCCCGATTGGGCCCGAGGAGGTGAGCAGTACTTC. Its protein is CASSPDWARGGEQYF.

The CDR3 DNA sequence: TGTGCCAGCAGTCCCGGGACAGGGCCTTTCGGAGAGACCCAGTACTTC. It specifies CASSPGTGPFGETQYF. V is TRBV6-2 or TRBV6-3 and J is TRBJ2-5; 9 bases are a match to TRBD1. Trimming took 5 bases from V and 4 from J; bases not matched to a gene: 11. This CDR3 spans 16 amino acids. CDR1 is MNHEY and CDR2 is SVGEGT in the germline V gene.

The chain employs TRBV6-5 and TRBJ2-1; 9 bases are shared with TRBD2. CDR1 and CDR2 (germline): MNHEY, SVGAGI. V shed 6 bases and J 9 bases; nucleotides not matched to a gene: 9. The CDR3 extends over 14 amino acids. CDR3 protein: CASRPLAGAVEQFF. CDR3 DNA sequence: TGTGCCAGCAGACCACTAGCGGGTGCGGTTGAGCAGTTCTTC.

The chain couples TRBV7-3 to TRBJ2-3; 8 bases align to TRBD2. The V gene end was trimmed by 2 bases and the J gene end by 4 bases; junction bases not matched to a gene: 5. The CDR3 consists of 15 residues. The germline V gene has CDR1 SGHTA and CDR2 FQGTGA. CDR3 protein: CASSLQAGVADTQYF. The CDR3 DNA follows: TGTGCCAGCAGCTTACAAGCGGGAGTGGCAGATACGCAGTATTTT.

The genes are TRBV3-1 (or the pseudogene TRBV3-2) and TRBJ2-5; 14 bases align to TRBD2. V shed 4 bases and J 4 bases; nucleotides not matched to a gene: 8. Germline CDR1 LGHDT, CDR2 YNNKEL (reference sequence). This CDR3 is built from 17 residues. CDR3 in amino acids: CASSLPGLAGGGETQYF. CDR3 bases: TGTGCCAGCAGCCTACCCGGACTAGCGGGAGGAGGAGAGACCCAGTACTTC.

This clone came up once. V usage is TRBV15 and J usage is TRBJ1-5, with D possibly TRBD1 on 5 matching bases. The CDR3 has 14 amino acids. V lost 4 bases, J lost 4 bases, and 11 bases lay in between. CDR1 is LNHNV, CDR2 YYDKDF, per germline (reference sequence). The CDR3 DNA reads TGTGCCACCAGCACCGGGGGGTGGAATCAGCCCCAGCATTTT. Encoded protein: CATSTGGWNQPQHF.

The rearrangement links TRBV6-6 to TRBJ2-7, with TRBD2 as a possible D gene (5 bases). The V gene lost 4 bases and the J gene lost 3 bases, with 7 bases spanning the gap. The CDR3 is made up of 12 amino acids. Germline loops: CDR1 MNHNY, CDR2 SVGAGI (reference sequence). CDR3 DNA sequence: TGTGCCAGCAGTTCGGACTTCTACGAGCAGTACTTC. Amino acid sequence: CASSSDFYEQYF.

This chain uses TRBV9 with TRBJ1-5, with D perhaps matching TRBD1 (6 bases). Between the trimmed V and J ends, which lost 4 bases and 4 bases, there was a span of 9 bases. This CDR3 spans 13 amino acids. Germline V gene lookup returns CDR1 SGDLS and CDR2 YYNGEE. In nucleotides, the CDR3 is TGTGCCAGCAGCAGACAGGAAAATCAGCCCCAGCATTTT. Its translation is CASSRQENQPQHF.

This clone came up once. This chain links TRBV24-1 with TRBJ2-2, with TRBD1 identical over 9 bases. This CDR3 has 16 amino acids. The ends lost 0 bases at V and 5 bases at J; junction bases unmatched: 3. Germline V CDR1 and CDR2: KGHDR, SFDVKD. The CDR3 spells CATSDLGTGRTGELFF. The CDR3 DNA reads TGTGCCACCAGTGATTTGGGGACAGGGAGGACCGGGGAGCTGTTTTTT.

This clone appeared a single time. CDR3 region: CASSSPGEPKTQYF. CDR3 DNA: TGTGCCAGCAGTTCCCCCGGGGAGCCGAAGACCCAGTACTTC. The chain joins TRBV6-6 to TRBJ2-5, with a weak D call TRBD2 (5 bases). There are 14 residues in the CDR3. V lost 4 bases and J 6 bases, leaving 15 bases between the germline ends. Germline CDR1 MNHNY, CDR2 SVGAGI (reference sequence).

V and J are TRBV4-1 and TRBJ2-7; TRBD1 is a possible D gene (6 bases). V gave up 0 bases and J gave up 5 bases, with 11 bases separating them. The CDR3 totals 14 residues. Germline V lookup: CDR1 MGHRA, CDR2 YSYEKL. CDR3 protein: CASSQETGKNEQYF. CDR3 nucleotide sequence: TGCGCCAGCAGCCAAGAAACAGGGAAAAACGAGCAGTACTTC.

This clone was counted a few times. V gene TRBV24-1 combines with J gene TRBJ1-2; 9 nucleotides match TRBD1. V was pared by 6 bases and J by 4 bases, with 8 bases of the junction left unmatched. This CDR3 region has 15 residues. Germline V gene sequence: CDR1 KGHDR, CDR2 SFDVKD. The CDR3 bases are TGTGCCACCAGTATGGGGACAGGGTTCCTCTATGGCTACACCTTC. It translates to CATSMGTGFLYGYTF.

The chain employs TRBV7-9 and TRBJ1-1, with 9 bases that match TRBD1. Trimming at V came to 11 bases and at J to 6 bases, leaving 10 bases not matched to a gene. Germline loops: CDR1 SEHNR, CDR2 FQNEAQ (reference sequence). The CDR3 extends over 13 amino acids. The CDR3 spells CAGADRGISEAFF. The CDR3, as DNA: TGTGCCGGGGCGGACAGGGGAATCTCTGAAGCTTTCTTT.

This clone was detected only a few times. The chain recombines TRBV11-2 with TRBJ2-7; 9 bases match TRBD1. Germline loops: CDR1 SGHAT, CDR2 FQNNGV. Trimming took 3 bases from V and 7 from J; bases not matched to a gene: 10. There are 15 residues in the CDR3. The CDR3, as DNA: TGTGCCAGCAGCTTGGGGACAGGGAACAGGGGAGAGCAGTACTTC. This encodes CASSLGTGNRGEQYF.

This chain connects TRBV19 to TRBJ1-2; weak D call: TRBD1 (6 bases). Per the germline V gene, CDR1 is LNHDA and CDR2 is SQIVND (reference sequence). Between the trimmed V and J ends, which lost 4 bases and 4 bases, there was a span of 13 bases. The CDR3 is 14 amino acids. The CDR3 is CASSKIGQLYGYTF. The CDR3 region has the DNA TGTGCCAGTAGTAAAATCGGACAGCTCTATGGCTACACCTTC.

The genes are TRBV29-1 and TRBJ2-7; D is perhaps TRBD1 (5 bases). The germline V gene has CDR1 SQVTM and CDR2 ANQGSEA. V was pared by 3 bases and J by 0 bases, with 15 bases between. The CDR3 runs 15 residues. CDR3 protein: CSVELAGRSSYEQYF. CDR3 coding DNA: TGCAGCGTTGAGTTGGCAGGGCGAAGCTCCTACGAGCAGTACTTC.

This clone was seen once. V and J are TRBV13 and TRBJ2-1; TRBD2 matches at 8 bases. The CDR3 length is 15 residues. Per the germline V gene, CDR1 is PRHDT and CDR2 is FYEKMQ (reference sequence). V shed 3 bases and J 9 bases; nucleotides not matched to a gene: 10. The CDR3 is CASSFREGLIGEQFF. CDR3 coding DNA: TGTGCCAGCAGCTTCCGGGAGGGCTTAATCGGTGAGCAGTTCTTC.

The chain recombines TRBV30 with TRBJ2-7; TRBD2 is a possible D gene (5 bases). V lost 3 bases and J 2 bases, leaving 11 bases between the germline ends. Germline CDR1 and CDR2: GTSNPN and SVGIG (reference sequence). The CDR3 length is 13 residues. The CDR3 region is CAWRRGSPYEQYF. CDR3 bases: TGTGCCTGGAGACGAGGGTCCCCCTACGAGCAGTACTTC.

The V call is TRBV21-1, the J call TRBJ1-1. TRBV21-1 is a listed pseudogene. The CDR3 is made up of 10 amino acids. The DNA for the CDR3 is TGTGCCGTCTGGAGCACTGAAGCTTTCTTT. This gives the protein CAVWSTEAFF.

The rearrangement uses TRBV3-1 (or the pseudogene TRBV3-2) and TRBJ1-1; maybe TRBD1 (5 bases). CDR1 is LGHDT, CDR2 YNNKEL, per germline (reference sequence). The length of the CDR3 is 16 residues. The ends were cut back, 7 bases at V and 0 bases at J, with 18 bases in the middle. The CDR3 region is CASKKTASMVNTEAFF. The DNA of the CDR3 is TGTGCCAGCAAGAAGACAGCATCCATGGTGAACACTGAAGCTTTCTTT.

V is TRBV7-2 and J is TRBJ1-5; weak D call: TRBD1 (6 bases). CDR1 is SGHTA and CDR2 is FQGNSA in the germline V gene. This CDR3 region has 15 residues. The V end was cut by 8 bases, the J end by 4 bases, with 18 bases between. This CDR3 reads CASRPTGTLNQPQHF. For the CDR3, the DNA is TGTGCCAGCCGACCGACAGGTACCCTTAATCAGCCCCAGCATTTT.

V gene TRBV12-3 or TRBV12-4 combines with J gene TRBJ2-5; D remains ambiguous. The CDR3 totals 11 residues. V was trimmed by 3 bases and J by 5 bases, leaving 4 bases between them. This CDR3 reads CASSFYETQYF. The CDR3 DNA sequence: TGTGCCAGCAGTTTCTACGAGACCCAGTACTTC.

The CDR3 here is CASSLDGGLNEQFF. CDR3 coding DNA: TGCGCCAGCAGCTTGGACGGCGGTCTCAATGAGCAGTTCTTC. V is TRBV5-1 and J is TRBJ2-1; D ambiguous. Germline CDR1 reads SGHRS; CDR2 reads YFSETQ. V lost 0 bases and J lost 6, with 10 bases in between. This CDR3 is 14 amino acids long. Complete variable domain (other parts from reference TRBV5-1 and TRBJ2-1): KAGVTQTPRYLIKTRGQQVTLSCSPISGHRSVSWYQQTPGQGLQFLFEYFSETQRNKGNFPGRFSGRQFSNSRSEMNVSTLELGDSALYLCASSLDGGLNEQFFGPGTRLTVL.

Worth noting for this clone: The same CDR3 can be traced to other DNA sequences in this sample. The chain is built from TRBV5-1 and TRBJ1-1; tentative D call: TRBD1 (5 bases). V lost 0 bases and J lost 5, with 11 bases in between. Germline assignment: CDR1 SGHRS and CDR2 YFSETQ. The CDR3 spans 14 residues. The CDR3 region has the DNA TGCGCCAGCAGCTTGGCGGGGGGGAGGACTGAAGCTTTCTTT. As protein: CASSLAGGRTEAFF.

V and J are TRBV27 and TRBJ1-1, with a possible D match to TRBD1 (5 bases). Germline CDR1 is MNHEY and CDR2 is SMNVEV (reference sequence). V dropped 5 bases and J dropped 2 bases, with 15 bases sitting between them. CDR3 length: 15 residues. The CDR3 loop reads CASSPRGERNTEAFF. In nucleotides, the CDR3 is TGTGCCAGCAGTCCTAGGGGCGAGAGAAACACTGAAGCTTTCTTT.